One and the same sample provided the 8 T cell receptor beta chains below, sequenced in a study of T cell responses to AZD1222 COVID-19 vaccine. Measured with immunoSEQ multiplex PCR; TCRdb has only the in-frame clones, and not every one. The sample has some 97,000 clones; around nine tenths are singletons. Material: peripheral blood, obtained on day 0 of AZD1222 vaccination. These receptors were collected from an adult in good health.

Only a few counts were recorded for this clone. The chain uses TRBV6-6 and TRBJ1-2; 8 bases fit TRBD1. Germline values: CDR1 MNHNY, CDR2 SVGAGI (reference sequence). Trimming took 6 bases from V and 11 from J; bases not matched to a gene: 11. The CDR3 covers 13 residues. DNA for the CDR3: TGTGCCAGCAGCGCCCTGGACAGGGTAGGGTACACCTTC. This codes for CASSALDRVGYTF.

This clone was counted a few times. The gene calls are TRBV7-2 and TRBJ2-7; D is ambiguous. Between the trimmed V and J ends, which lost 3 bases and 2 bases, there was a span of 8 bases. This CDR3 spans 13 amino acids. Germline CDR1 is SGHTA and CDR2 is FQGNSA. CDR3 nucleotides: TGTGCCAGCAGCTTGTCCATAACCTACGAGCAGTACTTC. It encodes CASSLSITYEQYF.

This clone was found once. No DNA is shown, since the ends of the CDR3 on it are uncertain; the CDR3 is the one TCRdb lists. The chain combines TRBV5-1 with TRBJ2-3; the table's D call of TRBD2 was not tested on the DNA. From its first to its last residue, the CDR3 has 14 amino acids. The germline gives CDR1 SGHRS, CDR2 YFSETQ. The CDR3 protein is CASSFGSGTDTQYF.

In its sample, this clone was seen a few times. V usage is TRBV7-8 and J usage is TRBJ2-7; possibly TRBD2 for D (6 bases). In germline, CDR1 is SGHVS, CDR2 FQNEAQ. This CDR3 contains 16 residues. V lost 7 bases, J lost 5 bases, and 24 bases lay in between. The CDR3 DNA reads TGTGCCAGCAAACGGGGTTCCGGGACTTCCAAGAACGAGCAGTACTTC. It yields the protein CASKRGSGTSKNEQYF.

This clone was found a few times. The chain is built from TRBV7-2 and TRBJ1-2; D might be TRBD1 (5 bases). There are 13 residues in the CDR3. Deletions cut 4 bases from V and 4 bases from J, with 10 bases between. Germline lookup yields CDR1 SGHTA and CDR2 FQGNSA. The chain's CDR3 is CASSSDNGYGYTF. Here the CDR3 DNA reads TGTGCCAGCAGCTCGGACAACGGCTATGGCTACACCTTC.

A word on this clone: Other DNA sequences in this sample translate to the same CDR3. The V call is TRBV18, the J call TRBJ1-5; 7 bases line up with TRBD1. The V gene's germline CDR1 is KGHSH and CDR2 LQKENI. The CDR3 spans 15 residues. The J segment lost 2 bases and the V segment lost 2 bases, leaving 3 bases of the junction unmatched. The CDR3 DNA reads TGTGCCAGCTCACCAGGCCAGGGGGGCAATCAGCCCCAGCATTTT. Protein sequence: CASSPGQGGNQPQHF.

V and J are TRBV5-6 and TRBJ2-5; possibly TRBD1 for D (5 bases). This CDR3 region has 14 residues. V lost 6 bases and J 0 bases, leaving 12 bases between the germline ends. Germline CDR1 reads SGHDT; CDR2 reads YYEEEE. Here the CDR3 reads CASIHRQYQETQYF. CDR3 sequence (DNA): TGTGCCAGCATACACAGACAGTACCAAGAGACCCAGTACTTC. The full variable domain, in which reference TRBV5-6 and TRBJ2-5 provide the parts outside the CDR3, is DAGVTQSPTHLIKTRGQQVTLRCSPKSGHDTVSWYQQALGQGPQFIFQYYEEEERQRGNFPDRFSGHQFPNYSSELNVNALLLGDSALYLCASIHRQYQETQYFGPGTRLLVL.

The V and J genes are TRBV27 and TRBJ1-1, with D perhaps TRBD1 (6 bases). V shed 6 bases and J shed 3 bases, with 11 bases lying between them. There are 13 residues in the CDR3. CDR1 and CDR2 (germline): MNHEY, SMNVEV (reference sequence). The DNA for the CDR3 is TGTGCCAGCAGGGAGAGGGGGGACACTGAAGCTTTCTTT. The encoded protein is CASRERGDTEAFF.